Presented here are 32 T cell receptor beta chains from one specimen sequenced in a study of blood T cells in healthy people across ages. With a J-beta primer mix and a sample-barcoded 5' primer, a second PCR ran about 6 to 11 cycles. Via MiXCR, TCRdb re-called the 5' RACE reads, giving one row per CDR3 protein. Of about 680,000 distinct CDR3 sequences detected, around 45% appear once; the ten largest clones hold around 32%. The sample consisted of blood. These receptors were collected from an older woman in good health.

This chain links TRBV28 with TRBJ2-5; TRBD2 matches 15 bases. The J call is in doubt because the DNA end fits TRBJ2-7 better. Germline assignment: CDR1 MDHEN and CDR2 SYDVKM. This CDR3 has 17 residues. The DNA of the CDR3 is TGTGCCAGCAGTCTGGGACTAGCGGGAGGCTCCCCCTACGAGCAGTACTTC. Translation: CASSLGLAGGSPYEQYF.

The chain recombines TRBV7-9 with TRBJ2-5; a possible D gene is TRBD1 (6 bases). CDR1 is SEHNR and CDR2 is FQNEAQ in the germline V gene (reference sequence). The V end lost 5 bases, the J end lost 4 bases, and 14 bases lay between the germline ends. The CDR3 has 14 amino acids. The CDR3, as DNA: TGTGCCAGCAGCCTCAGGGGATTCGGAGAGACCCAGTACTTC. Translation gives CASSLRGFGETQYF.

The chain is built from TRBV14 and TRBJ2-1, with D unclear. Germline V gene sequence: CDR1 SGHDN, CDR2 FVKESK. CDR3 length equals 14 residues. Trimming left V 6 bases short and J 4 bases short, with 13 bases between. CDR3 region: CASRRLGPYNEQFF. DNA for the CDR3: TGTGCCAGCAGAAGGCTAGGACCATACAATGAGCAGTTCTTC.

The genes are TRBV10-3 and TRBJ2-5, with D tentatively TRBD2 (6 bases). Germline CDR1 ENHRY, CDR2 SYGVKD. This CDR3 region has 14 residues. V lost 3 bases and J 11 bases, leaving 19 bases between the germline ends. DNA of the CDR3: TGTGCCATCAGTGAATCTAGCGAATCCTACGGGCAGTACTTC. It translates to CAISESSESYGQYF.

This clonotype was seen more than once but under ten times. The chain uses TRBV7-3 and TRBJ2-3; 8 positions agree with TRBD1. Germline CDR1 reads SGHTA; CDR2 reads FQGTGA. The CDR3 is 15 amino acids. Losses at the gene ends were 5 bases for V and 3 bases for J; bases not matched to a gene: 7. CDR3 sequence: CASSARQGKTDTQYF. DNA of the CDR3: TGTGCCAGCAGCGCCAGACAGGGGAAAACAGATACGCAGTATTTT.

The chain couples TRBV9 to TRBJ2-1, with 7 bases identical to TRBD1. TRBJ2-7 matches the DNA end more closely, so the J call is doubtful. The CDR3 is 16 residues long. Germline CDR1 and CDR2: SGDLS and YYNGEE. The CDR3 region has the DNA TGTGCCAGCAGCACCCGACAGGGTCGCTCCTACAATGAGCAGTACTTC. It yields the protein CASSTRQGRSYNEQYF.

This clonotype has a handful of counts. A read error is possible here, since a much larger clone lies one base away. J is TRBJ2-5 and V is TRBV20-1; 9 nucleotides line up with TRBD2. After removal of 2 bases from V and 11 bases from J, the junction contained 24 bases not matched to a gene. The CDR3 is made up of 18 amino acids. Germline CDR1 and CDR2: DFQATT and SNEGSKA (reference sequence). CDR3 DNA: TGCAGTGCTAGAAGCTCCTCTCCTTCGCGTAGCGGGAGTTTAAAGCAGTACTTC. It specifies CSARSSSPSRSGSLKQYF.

This clonotype was seen only a few times. One end of the junction does not line up with germline, which may come from a read error. V gene TRBV29-1 combines with J gene TRBJ2-3, with D perhaps matching TRBD2 (5 bases). The CDR3 runs 13 residues. The germline CDR1 and CDR2 sequences are SQVTM and ANQGSEA. CDR3 nucleotide sequence: TGTAGCGTGGATCCTACGCGAGCAGATACGCAGTATTTT. Amino acid sequence: CSVDPTRADTQYF.

The chain combines TRBV28 with TRBJ1-1; D uncertain. This CDR3 is built from 14 residues. The V gene's germline CDR1 is MDHEN and CDR2 SYDVKM. Trimming shortened V by 5 bases and J by 4 bases, and 14 bases separated the two germline ends. The CDR3 here is CASSPRRFSTEAFF. CDR3 in DNA: TGTGCCAGCAGTCCTCGACGTTTTAGCACTGAAGCTTTCTTT.

This clonotype turned up a few times. This chain links TRBV2 with TRBJ1-4; D is perhaps TRBD1 (5 bases). The CDR3 spans 12 residues. Trimming stripped 6 bases from V and 6 bases from J, with 8 bases between. Germline assignment: CDR1 SNHLY and CDR2 FYNNEI. CDR3 nucleotide sequence: TGTGCCAGCAGGTCAGGGTATGAAAAACTGTTTTTT. This encodes CASRSGYEKLFF.

The rearrangement uses TRBV28 and TRBJ2-4; tentatively, D is TRBD1 (5 bases). The CDR3 length is 13 residues. Between the trimmed V and J ends, which lost 3 bases and 7 bases, there was a span of 10 bases. The germline V gene encodes CDR1 MDHEN and CDR2 SYDVKM. CDR3 sequence (DNA): TGTGCCAGCAGTTTCGGCAGGGTGAACATTCAGTACTTC. Its translation is CASSFGRVNIQYF.

J is TRBJ2-1 and V is TRBV12-3 or TRBV12-4; no definite D call. Trimming removed 5 bases at V and 8 bases at J, with 7 bases between. CDR3 length: 11 residues. CDR3: CASSNADEQFF. CDR3 nucleotides: TGTGCCAGCAGTAACGCCGATGAGCAGTTCTTC.

The chain links TRBV5-5 to TRBJ2-3; D is unclear. CDR1 is SGHKS, CDR2 YYEKEE, per germline (reference sequence). This CDR3 is built from 14 residues. V lost 1 base and J lost 3, with 9 bases in between. The chain's CDR3 is CASSLIGRTDTQYF. The CDR3 bases are TGTGCCAGCAGCTTGATCGGCAGGACAGATACGCAGTATTTT.

V and J are TRBV29-1 and TRBJ2-1; TRBD1 might be the D (6 bases). V was shortened by 5 bases and J by 1 base, with 9 bases between the two germline ends. CDR3 length: 13 amino acids. Germline-derived CDR1 and CDR2 are SQVTM and ANQGSEA. The DNA of the CDR3 is TGCAGCGTTAAACAGGGATCCTACAATGAGCAGTTCTTC. Encoded protein: CSVKQGSYNEQFF.

The chain joins TRBV27 to TRBJ2-5, with 9 positions matching TRBD1. The J call is uncertain, as TRBJ2-7 better fits the DNA end. Germline lookup yields CDR1 MNHEY and CDR2 SMNVEV (reference sequence). The CDR3 is made up of 15 amino acids. CDR3 amino acids: CASRPTTGGTHEQYF. Written as DNA, the CDR3 is TGTGCCAGCAGGCCCACGACAGGGGGAACCCACGAGCAGTACTTC.

This clonotype has a single count. The CDR3 bases are TGTGCCATTGGAGCCAGGACTAGCGCCCCAGATACGCAGTATTTT. The encoded protein is CAIGARTSAPDTQYF. This chain connects TRBV10-3 to TRBJ2-3; TRBD2 matches 9 bases. The germline V gene has CDR1 ENHRY and CDR2 SYGVKD. This CDR3 is 15 amino acids long. J lost 4 bases, V lost 9 bases, and 11 bases had no gene match.

This chain connects TRBV5-8 to TRBJ2-3, with D perhaps TRBD2 (7 bases). The V end was cut by 0 bases, the J end by 0 bases, with 14 bases between. Germline assignment: CDR1 SGHTS and CDR2 YDEGEE. The CDR3 extends over 17 amino acids. Written as DNA, the CDR3 is TGTGCCAGCAGCTTGGTCTGGGGGGGGCCAAGCACAGATACGCAGTATTTT. Protein product: CASSLVWGGPSTDTQYF. Supplemented by reference TRBV5-8 and TRBJ2-3, the full variable domain reads EAGVTQSPTHLIKTRGQQATLRCSPISGHTSVYWYQQALGLGLQFLLWYDEGEERNRGNFPPRFSGRQFPNYSSELNVNALELEDSALYLCASSLVWGGPSTDTQYFGPGTRLTVL.

J is TRBJ2-7 and V is TRBV10-1; a possible D gene is TRBD1 (5 bases). The V and J ends lost 6 bases and 4 bases respectively, with 10 bases between them. CDR1 WNHNN and CDR2 SYGVQD come from the germline V gene (reference sequence). The CDR3 runs 12 residues. The CDR3 DNA is TGCGCCAGCAGGTCAGCAGGGTACGAGCAGTACTTC. Protein: CASRSAGYEQYF.

This clonotype is a singleton in its sample. V gene TRBV13 combines with J gene TRBJ2-1, with 9 bases identical to TRBD2. The V and J ends lost 5 bases and 10 bases, in that order; junction bases with no gene match: 12. The CDR3 spans 15 residues. Germline CDR1 is PRHDT and CDR2 is FYEKMQ (reference sequence). CDR3 residues: CASSPRRAGGREQFF. The CDR3 DNA follows: TGTGCCAGCAGCCCCCGACGAGCGGGAGGCAGAGAGCAGTTCTTC.

This clonotype was seen at least ten times. The rearrangement links TRBV28 to TRBJ1-4; tentatively, D is TRBD1 (6 bases). The germline gives CDR1 MDHEN, CDR2 SYDVKM. V was pared by 2 bases and J by 14 bases, with 18 bases between. This CDR3 region has 14 residues. DNA for the CDR3: TGTGCCAGCAGTTTAGTTTCCGTCGGGGGGCGGCTGTTTTTT. Translation gives CASSLVSVGGRLFF.

The CDR3 loop is CASSPGHSGGYQETQYF. Written as DNA, the CDR3 is TGTGCCAGCAGCCCTGGCCACAGTGGGGGGTATCAAGAGACCCAGTACTTC. The chain is built from TRBV5-6 and TRBJ2-5; tentatively, D is TRBD2 (6 bases). Germline CDR1 and CDR2: SGHDT and YYEEEE. Trimming took 4 bases from V and 2 from J, leaving 21 bases between them. This CDR3 has 17 residues.

J is TRBJ1-6 and V is TRBV5-1, with unresolved D. Germline loops: CDR1 SGHRS, CDR2 YFSETQ. V was cut by 4 bases and J by 0 bases, with 14 bases left in between. The CDR3 contains 17 residues. CDR3 sequence reads: CASSGTLGSSYNSPLHF. CDR3 coding DNA: TGCGCCAGCAGCGGAACACTTGGGAGCTCCTATAATTCACCCCTCCACTTT.

The chain links TRBV11-2 to TRBJ2-6, with 9 bases that match TRBD1. Unmatched junction bases numbered 4, after V lost 5 bases and J lost 2 bases. Looked up from germline, CDR1 is SGHAT and CDR2 is FQNNGV. CDR3 size: 16 residues. CDR3 region: CASSARQGAGANVLTF. The CDR3 bases are TGTGCCAGCAGCGCCCGACAGGGGGCTGGGGCCAACGTCCTGACTTTC.

This clonotype appeared a few times. This chain uses TRBV20-1 with TRBJ2-7, with 7 bases that match TRBD2. Germline assignment: CDR1 DFQATT and CDR2 SNEGSKA (reference sequence). The trim removed 4 bases at V and 2 bases at J, leaving 11 bases unmatched. CDR3 length: 15 residues. In DNA, the CDR3 is TGCAGTGCTAACCCAGCGGGGTACTTGGCCTACGAGCAGTACTTC. Protein: CSANPAGYLAYEQYF.

This clonotype was found a few times. It may be a read error: a sequence one base away is much more abundant. The V call is TRBV29-1, the J call TRBJ2-5; TRBD2 matches 9 bases. From germline, CDR1 is SQVTM and CDR2 ANQGSEA. The CDR3 has 13 amino acids. Trimming removed 6 bases from V and 11 bases from J; junction bases left unmatched: 13. This chain's CDR3 is CSVAGGPQGEQYF. The DNA of the CDR3 is TGCAGCGTGGCGGGAGGGCCACAGGGTGAGCAGTACTTC. Complete variable domain (other parts from reference TRBV29-1 and TRBJ2-5): SAVISQKPSRDICQRGTSLTIQCQVDSQVTMMFWYRQQPGQSLTLIATANQGSEATYESGFVIDKFPISRPNLTFSTLTVSNMSPEDSSIYLCSVAGGPQGEQYFGPGTRLLVL.

The rearrangement joins TRBV4-2 to TRBJ2-1, with D tentatively TRBD2 (6 bases). Germline-derived CDR1 and CDR2 are LGHNA and YNFKEQ. This CDR3 region has 14 residues. The V end lost 0 bases, the J end lost 10 bases, and 13 bases lay between the germline ends. Here the CDR3 reads CASSQDTGRGEQFF. The CDR3 nucleotides are TGTGCCAGCAGCCAAGATACCGGGAGAGGGGAGCAGTTCTTC.

This chain uses TRBV10-3 with TRBJ1-2; 10 positions match TRBD1. The CDR3 is 14 residues long. Germline V lookup: CDR1 ENHRY, CDR2 SYGVKD. After removal of 6 bases from V and 4 bases from J, the junction contained 5 bases not matched to a gene. CDR3 bases: TGTGCCATCAGGTTGACAGGGGGCGTCTATGGCTACACCTTC. As protein: CAIRLTGGVYGYTF.

This clonotype showed up just a few times. This chain links TRBV29-1 with TRBJ1-2, with D perhaps matching TRBD1 (6 bases). The V end was cut by 1 base, the J end by 1 base, with 16 bases between. The CDR3 is made up of 16 amino acids. Germline V gene data show CDR1 as SQVTM and CDR2 as ANQGSEA. The CDR3 reads CSVEVRPGQLNYGYTF. Here the CDR3 DNA reads TGCAGCGTTGAAGTCCGTCCGGGACAACTTAACTATGGCTACACCTTC. Supplemented by reference TRBV29-1 and TRBJ1-2, the full variable domain reads SAVISQKPSRDICQRGTSLTIQCQVDSQVTMMFWYRQQPGQSLTLIATANQGSEATYESGFVIDKFPISRPNLTFSTLTVSNMSPEDSSIYLCSVEVRPGQLNYGYTFGSGTRLTVV.

V gene TRBV20-1 combines with J gene TRBJ2-1; D uncertain. Trimming cost V 1 base and J 6 bases, with 10 bases left between them. CDR1 is DFQATT, CDR2 SNEGSKA, per germline (reference sequence). The CDR3 runs to 13 residues. For the CDR3, the DNA is TGCAGTGCTAGAGTACCTATAGGCAATGAGCAGTTCTTC. Its protein product is CSARVPIGNEQFF.

On this clonotype: The CDR3 carries no conserved terminal phenylalanine or tryptophan, so it likely arises from a read error. The chain has TRBV12-3 or TRBV12-4 and TRBJ2-4; maybe TRBD1 (6 bases). The J call is uncertain, as TRBJ2-7 better fits the DNA end. The length of the CDR3 is 14 residues. CDR3 in amino acids: CASSSNRDSHEQYL. In nucleotides, the CDR3 is TGTGCCAGCAGTTCCAACAGGGATTCCCACGAGCAGTACTTA.

This chain uses TRBV14 with TRBJ1-2, with D possibly TRBD1 on 5 matching bases. The CDR3 consists of 15 residues. CDR1 is SGHDN and CDR2 is FVKESK in the germline V gene. V lost 3 bases and J 4 bases, leaving 15 bases between the germline ends. The CDR3: CASSHSPGGVYGYTF. CDR3 coding DNA: TGTGCCAGCAGCCACTCGCCGGGGGGTGTCTATGGCTACACCTTC.

This clonotype was picked up many times. This chain uses TRBV7-3 with TRBJ2-1; no reliable D call. The V gene lost 2 bases and the J gene lost 5 bases, with 7 bases spanning the gap. The germline V gene has CDR1 SGHTA and CDR2 FQGTGA. The CDR3 covers 13 residues. In DNA form, the CDR3 reads TGTGCCAGCAGCTTAGGGCCTGACAATGAGCAGTTCTTC. This sequence encodes CASSLGPDNEQFF.